A selection of T cell receptor beta chains follows, all from one sample in a study of technical replicates of blood from a few donors. Clones were read by immunoSEQ multiplex PCR, and TCRdb kept only the in-frame ones, dropping some. This repertoire shows roughly 100,000 clones, 96% found once; its top ten account for under 0.45%. Sequencing used T cells isolated from PBMCs. These receptors were taken from a human donor in good health. Both conserved end residues are part of each CDR3. D genes are given only for firm matches. A row's size may be missing; if present it is once, few, many or a size class.

TRBV9	TRBJ1-1	NA	NA	TGTGCCAGCAGCGCCACAGGACAGACCCTCAACACTGAAGCTTTCTTT	CASSATGQTLNTEAFF
TRBV29-1	TRBJ1-4	NA	NA	TGCAGCACCCCGGGGGGGCGGGCTAATGAAAAACTGTTTTTT	CSTPGGRANEKLFF
TRBV30	TRBJ2-3	NA	NA	TGTGCCTGGAGCCTTCCCGGTGGAGCCGGTGCGGCTACGCAGTATTTT	CAWSLPGGAGAATQYF
TRBV2	TRBJ2-7	NA	TRBD1	TGTGCCAGCAGCCGACAGGGCCTAAGCTCCTACGAGCAGTACTTC	CASSRQGLSSYEQYF
TRBV9	TRBJ2-3	NA	NA	TGTGCCAGCAGCGCCCTTAGCACAGATACGCAGTATTTT	CASSALSTDTQYF
TRBV28	TRBJ1-1	NA	NA	TGTGCCAGCAGTTGGGGGGGGAACACTGAAGCTTTCTTT	CASSWGGNTEAFF
TRBV7-9	TRBJ2-3	once	TRBD2	TGTGCCAGCAGCTCTAGCGGGAGAACAGATACGCAGTATTTT	CASSSSGRTDTQYF
TRBV11-2	TRBJ2-1	NA	NA	TGTGCCAGCAGCTTAGTGGGTCTCGCGGCCAGATCCTACAATGAGCAGTTCTTC	CASSLVGLAARSYNEQFF
TRBV29-1	TRBJ1-3	NA	NA	TGCAGCGTTCTGACACCGACCTCTGGAAACACCATATATTTT	CSVLTPTSGNTIYF
TRBV19	TRBJ2-5	NA	TRBD2	TGTGCCAGTACCCCGACTAGCGCCCAAGAGACCCAGTACTTC	CASTPTSAQETQYF
TRBV6-6	TRBJ1-1	NA	TRBD1	TGTGCCAGCAGTTACACAAACAGGGGAGCTTTCTTT	CASSYTNRGAFF
TRBV11-3	TRBJ2-7	NA	TRBD2	TGTGCCAGCAGCTCCTATGGGACTAGCGGGAGCCTTATCTACGAGCAGTACTTC	CASSSYGTSGSLIYEQYF
TRBV5-1	TRBJ2-3	NA	NA	TGCGCCAGCAGCTCCCCTAGAGCAGATACGCAGTATTTT	CASSSPRADTQYF
TRBV19	TRBJ1-4	NA	TRBD1	TGTGCCAGTAGTATTCTCAGTCCCGGCAGGGGGACGAGGGATGAAAAACTGTTTTTT	CASSILSPGRGTRDEKLFF
TRBV6-5	TRBJ1-4	NA	NA	TGTGCCAGCAGTTACATGGACAGCATTAATGAAAAACTGTTTTTT	CASSYMDSINEKLFF
TRBV5-6	TRBJ2-3	NA	TRBD1	TGTGCCAGCAGCCTGATTGGGGACAGGGCTTCAGATACGCAGTATTTT	CASSLIGDRASDTQYF
TRBV28	TRBJ2-2	NA	NA	TGTGCCAGCAGTCTGAGGGTTCTCACCGGGGAGCTGTTTTTT	CASSLRVLTGELFF
TRBV5-4	TRBJ2-7	NA	TRBD2	TGTGCCAGCAGCTTTTCGGTTAGCGGGGGCTACGAGCAGTACTTC	CASSFSVSGGYEQYF
TRBV30	TRBJ2-3	NA	NA	TGTGCCTGGAGTTCGGGGGGCACAAACACAGATACGCAGTATTTT	CAWSSGGTNTDTQYF
TRBV19	TRBJ1-3	NA	NA	TGTGCCAGTAGAAGTCAGGGCTCTGGAAACACCATATATTTT	CASRSQGSGNTIYF
TRBV23-1	TRBJ2-1	NA	NA	TGCGTCGGGGGGCGGGAGATCTCCTACAATGAGCAGTTCTTC	CVGGREISYNEQFF
TRBV4-1	TRBJ2-2	NA	TRBD1	TGCGCCAGCAGCCGTACGGACAGGGACTACACCGGGGAGCTGTTTTTT	CASSRTDRDYTGELFF
TRBV6-1	TRBJ2-3	once	NA	TGTGCCTGCGCGCTGGCGGGCGACACAGATACGCAGTATTTT	CACALAGDTDTQYF
TRBV19	TRBJ2-2	NA	NA	TGTGCCAGTAGTACGGGACTGAACACCGGGGAGCTGTTTTTT	CASSTGLNTGELFF
TRBV28	TRBJ1-1	NA	TRBD1	TGTGCCAGCAGCCAGACAGGGACTGAAGCTTTCTTT	CASSQTGTEAFF
TRBV28	TRBJ2-1	once	NA	TGTGCCAGCAGTTCCATTACAGGTAGCTCCTACAATGAGCAGTTCTTC	CASSSITGSSYNEQFF
TRBV5-6	TRBJ1-1	NA	NA	TGTGCCAGCAGCTTGTTCGGTTTGAACACTGAAGCTTTCTTT	CASSLFGLNTEAFF
TRBV14	TRBJ2-2	NA	NA	TGTGCCAGCAGCCAAGAGCATCGGGAGTTAGTCGGGGAGCTGTTTTTT	CASSQEHRELVGELFF
TRBV11-3	TRBJ2-7	NA	NA	TGTGCCAGCAGCTTAGTGGGCAGGGGAACCTACGAGCAGTACTTC	CASSLVGRGTYEQYF
TRBV27	TRBJ2-5	NA	TRBD1	TGTGCCAGCACACAGGGGGTGGGGGAGACCCAGTACTTC	CASTQGVGETQYF
TRBV25-1	TRBJ1-4	NA	NA	TGTGCCAGCAGCCCCAGTCAGGATGAAAAACTGTTTTTT	CASSPSQDEKLFF
TRBV7-8	TRBJ1-1	NA	NA	TGTGCCAGCAGCAGAATCGGGGGGCCGGACACTGAAGCTTTCTTT	CASSRIGGPDTEAFF
TRBV30	TRBJ1-2	NA	NA	TGTGCCTGGAGTAGGCCTCTAGTCGACCATGGCTACACCTTC	CAWSRPLVDHGYTF